The sample holds one count of the clone carrying this T cell receptor (beta chain). As yet, its antigen is unknown. J was trimmed by 3 bases and V by 3 bases; bases with no gene match: 12. Germline CDR1 SGHRS, CDR2 YFSETQ. The CDR3 covers 17 residues. It was with 60 Vbeta and 13 Jbeta primers that the PCR ran. Sequencing was performed with immunoSEQ multiplex PCR; in TCRdb, only in-frame clones are kept and a portion is missing. The sample includes 200,000 or so clones, around 73% of them seen just once. This specimen belongs to a study of cytomegalovirus exposure and HLA in healthy donors. Study-wide background: Samples from HLA-typed donors yielded 85 million to 95 million unique TCRs in an early data release. Findings of the study overall: Earlier analysis looked at TCR beta V segments, and most were productive about 90% or about 30% of the time.

The chain couples TRBV5-1 to TRBJ2-7; 10 bases are shared with TRBD1. The clonotype was recovered from a male donor in good health and CMV-seronegative. Source material: PBMCs. DNA of the CDR3: TGCGCCAGCAGCTACTTTCCACCGGGACAGGGGATCTACGAGCAGTACTTC. It encodes CASSYFPPGQGIYEQYF. The full variable domain, in which reference TRBV5-1 and TRBJ2-7 provide the parts outside the CDR3, is KAGVTQTPRYLIKTRGQQVTLSCSPISGHRSVSWYQQTPGQGLQFLFEYFSETQRNKGNFPGRFSGRQFSNSRSEMNVSTLELGDSALYLCASSYFPPGQGIYEQYFGPGTRLTVT.